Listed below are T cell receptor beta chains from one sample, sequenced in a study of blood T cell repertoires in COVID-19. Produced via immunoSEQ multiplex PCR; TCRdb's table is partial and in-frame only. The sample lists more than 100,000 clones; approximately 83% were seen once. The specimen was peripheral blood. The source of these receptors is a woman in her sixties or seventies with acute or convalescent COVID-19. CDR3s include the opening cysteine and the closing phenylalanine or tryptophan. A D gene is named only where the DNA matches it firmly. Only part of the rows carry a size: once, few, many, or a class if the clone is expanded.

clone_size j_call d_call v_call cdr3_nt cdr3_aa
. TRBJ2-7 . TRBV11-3 TGTGCCAGCAGCTTAGGAGTTCAGGGCCGCTACGAGCAGTACTTC CASSLGVQGRYEQYF
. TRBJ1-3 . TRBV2 TGTGCCAGCAGGGAGACAGCAAACTCTGGAAACACCATATATTTT CASRETANSGNTIYF
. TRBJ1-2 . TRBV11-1 TGTGCCAGCAGCTTACAGGATACTAACTATGGCTACACCTTC CASSLQDTNYGYTF
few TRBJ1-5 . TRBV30 TGTGCCTGGAGTCGGAAGGGGTACGGTCAGCCCCAGCATTTT CAWSRKGYGQPQHF
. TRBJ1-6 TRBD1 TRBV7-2 TGTGCCAGCAGCTTAGGACAGGGGATGTATAATTCACCCCTCCACTTT CASSLGQGMYNSPLHF
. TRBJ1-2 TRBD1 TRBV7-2 TGTGCCAGCCACCCGACAGGGGGCTATGGCTACACCTTC CASHPTGGYGYTF
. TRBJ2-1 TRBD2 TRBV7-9 TGTGCCAGCAGCTTAGCTTCTAGCGGGGGAGGGACCTACAATGAGCAGTTCTTC CASSLASSGGGTYNEQFF
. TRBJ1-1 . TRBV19 TGTGCCAGTAGTAATGGACACCTGAACACTGAAGCTTTCTTT CASSNGHLNTEAFF
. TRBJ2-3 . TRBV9 TGTGCCAGCCATAAGGTAGCTTTAGATACGCAGTATTTT CASHKVALDTQYF
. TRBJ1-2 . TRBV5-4 TGTGCCAGTCGTCTTGGGGGGAGCTATGGCTACACCTTC CASRLGGSYGYTF
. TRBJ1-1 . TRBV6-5 TGTGCCAGCAAGACTGTTGAAACTGAAGCTTTCTTT CASKTVETEAFF
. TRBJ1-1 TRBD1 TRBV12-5 TGTGCTAGTGGTTTGGGACAGGGGTTCAACACTGAAGCTTTCTTT CASGLGQGFNTEAFF
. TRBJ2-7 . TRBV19 TGTGCCAGTAGTATACTCCCACAGGCCTCCTACGAGCAGTACTTC CASSILPQASYEQYF
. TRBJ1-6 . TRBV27 TGTGCCAGCAGTTCCTTGAGGAGCTCCTATAATTCACCCCTCCACTTT CASSSLRSSYNSPLHF
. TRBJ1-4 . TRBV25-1 TGTGCCAGCAGGGGCCAGGGGAAGGCGGAAAAACTGTTTTTT CASRGQGKAEKLFF
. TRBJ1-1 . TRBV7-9 TGTGCCAGCAGCGCCGGGGTCAACACTGAAGCTTTCTTT CASSAGVNTEAFF
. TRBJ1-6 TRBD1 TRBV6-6 TGTGCCAGCAGTTCTGGGTGGACAGGGGGCGCGGCACCCCTCCACTTT CASSSGWTGGAAPLHF
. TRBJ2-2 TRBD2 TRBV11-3 TGTGCCAGCAGCTTAGATCTCCGGCTAGCGGGGGCAGCCCTCACCGGGGAGCTGTTTTTT CASSLDLRLAGAALTGELFF
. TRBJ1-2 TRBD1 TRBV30 TGTGCCTGGAGTCTAGAGGGGGCATTCTATGGCTACACCTTC CAWSLEGAFYGYTF
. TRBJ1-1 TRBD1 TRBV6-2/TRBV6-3 TGTGCCAGCAGTTACCGGGCAGGGGGAATGAACACTGAAGCTTTCTTT CASSYRAGGMNTEAFF
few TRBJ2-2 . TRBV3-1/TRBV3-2 TGTGCCAGCAGCCAAGCCAGGGAAAAGGGAATCACCGGGGAGCTGTTTTTT CASSQAREKGITGELFF
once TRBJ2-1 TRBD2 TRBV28 TGTGCCAGCAGTCTTGTGGTAGCGGGGGGGCCGGACAATGAGCAGTTCTTC CASSLVVAGGPDNEQFF
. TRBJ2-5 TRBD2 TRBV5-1 TGCGCCAGCAGGCGGGGGGGCGCGGGGGCCGGAGAGACCCAGTACTTC CASRRGGAGAGETQYF
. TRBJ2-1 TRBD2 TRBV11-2 TGTGCCAGCAGCCAGGGGCGGGGGGGTGAATTTTCCTACAATGAGCAGTTCTTC CASSQGRGGEFSYNEQFF
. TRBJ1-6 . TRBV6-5 TGTGCCAGCAGTTACGTTCTCGGGAGTAATTCACCCCTCCACTTT CASSYVLGSNSPLHF
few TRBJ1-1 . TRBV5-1 TGCGCCAGCAGCCCAACGGGCAGGGCTGAAGCTTTCTTT CASSPTGRAEAFF
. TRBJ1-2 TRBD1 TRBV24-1 TGTGCCACCAGTGTCGGGACAGGAACTAACTATGGCTACACCTTC CATSVGTGTNYGYTF
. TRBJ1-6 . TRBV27 TGTGCCAGCAGTTCGATTTATAGGGGATCGAATTCACCCCTCCACTTT CASSSIYRGSNSPLHF
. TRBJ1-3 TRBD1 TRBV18 TGTGCCAGCTCCCCGACTGGACAGGGGGAGGCAAACACCATATATTTT CASSPTGQGEANTIYF
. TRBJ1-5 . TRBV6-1 TGTGCCAGCAGTGAATTCATCCAAAATAGCAATCAGCCCCAGCATTTT CASSEFIQNSNQPQHF
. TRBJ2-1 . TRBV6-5 TGTGCCAGCAGGGCAATTCAACACAATGAGCAGTTCTTC CASRAIQHNEQFF
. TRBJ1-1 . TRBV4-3 TGCGCCAGCAGCCAAGTCGCAGGGCGATCGGAAGCTTTCTTT CASSQVAGRSEAFF